What follows are 19 T cell receptor beta chains derived from one specimen sequenced in a study of blood T cell repertoires in COVID-19. TCRdb keeps only in-frame clones here, not all; method: immunoSEQ multiplex PCR. Of about 240,000 clones listed, approximately 86% are singletons. What was sequenced was peripheral blood. These receptors all stem from a woman between 70 and 85 years old with active or convalescent COVID-19.

This clone was recorded only once. The chain couples TRBV4-1 to TRBJ1-4; D perhaps matches TRBD1 (6 bases). Germline V gene lookup returns CDR1 MGHRA and CDR2 YSYEKL. Trimming took off 0 bases at V and 7 bases at J, with 15 bases between the two ends. This CDR3 has 16 amino acids. The CDR3 sequence is CASSQDSQGRGEKLFF. The DNA of the CDR3 is TGCGCCAGCAGCCAAGATAGTCAGGGGAGGGGTGAAAAACTGTTTTTT.

The rearrangement links TRBV10-2 to TRBJ2-3; D remains unclear. The V and J ends lost 5 bases and 2 bases respectively, with 11 bases between them. CDR3 length: 14 residues. Germline CDR1 is WSHSY and CDR2 is SAAADI. CDR3 DNA: TGCGCCAGCAGTCAACTGTTACTCACAGATACGCAGTATTTT. Protein product: CASSQLLLTDTQYF.

This rearrangement joins TRBV4-1 to TRBJ2-3; 10 nucleotides match TRBD1. Germline V gene sequence: CDR1 MGHRA, CDR2 YSYEKL. V was clipped by 2 bases and J by 1 base; unmatched bases: 12. The CDR3 consists of 19 residues. The CDR3 is CASSQRDRGLTSGTDTQYF. In DNA, the CDR3 is TGCGCCAGCAGCCAAAGGGACAGGGGTTTGACTAGCGGCACAGATACGCAGTATTTT.

As DNA, the CDR3 is TGTGCCAGCAGTTACCCTACGGGCAATCAGCCCCAGCATTTT. Its protein is CASSYPTGNQPQHF. The rearrangement links TRBV6-2 or TRBV6-3 to TRBJ1-5; D is unresolved. Trimming shortened V by 2 bases and J by 2 bases, and 7 bases separated the two germline ends. This CDR3 is built from 14 residues. Germline V gene sequence: CDR1 MNHEY, CDR2 SVGEGT.

The chain links TRBV14 to TRBJ1-2; 10 nucleotides align to TRBD1. The CDR3 extends over 13 amino acids. The ends lost 1 base at V and 13 bases at J; junction bases unmatched: 6. Germline CDR1 reads SGHDN; CDR2 reads FVKESK. CDR3: CASSQALTGGVTF. In DNA form, the CDR3 reads TGTGCCAGCAGCCAAGCCTTGACAGGGGGCGTCACCTTC.

This chain links TRBV9 with TRBJ1-1; 7 nucleotides agree with TRBD1. Trimming cost V 2 bases and J 1 base; bases outside gene matches: 5. The CDR3 sequence is 15 residues long. The germline CDR1 and CDR2 sequences are SGDLS and YYNGEE. CDR3: CASSVGQRENTEAFF. The CDR3 DNA is TGTGCCAGCAGCGTGGGACAGCGAGAGAACACTGAAGCTTTCTTT.

The V and J genes are TRBV5-6 and TRBJ1-2; D possibly corresponds to TRBD1 (6 bases). The germline gives CDR1 SGHDT, CDR2 YYEEEE. V was clipped by 4 bases and J by 4 bases, with 14 bases between them. The CDR3 has 14 amino acids. CDR3 nucleotides: TGTGCCAGCAGCGCGCACAGGGCGGGCTATGGCTACACCTTC. Its protein product is CASSAHRAGYGYTF. The full variable domain, in which reference TRBV5-6 and TRBJ1-2 provide the parts outside the CDR3, is DAGVTQSPTHLIKTRGQQVTLRCSPKSGHDTVSWYQQALGQGPQFIFQYYEEEERQRGNFPDRFSGHQFPNYSSELNVNALLLGDSALYLCASSAHRAGYGYTFGSGTRLTVV.

The rearrangement uses TRBV27 and TRBJ1-5, with TRBD1 identical over 9 bases. The CDR3 totals 15 residues. Germline V gives CDR1 MNHEY, CDR2 SMNVEV (reference sequence). After removal of 3 bases from V and 3 bases from J, the junction contained 3 bases not matched to a gene. This chain's CDR3 is CASSLDRGFNQPQHF. DNA of the CDR3: TGTGCCAGCAGTTTGGACAGGGGATTCAATCAGCCCCAGCATTTT.

This chain joins TRBV6-2 or TRBV6-3 and TRBJ2-7; D is possibly TRBD1 (5 bases). Per the germline V gene, CDR1 is MNHEY and CDR2 is SVGEGT. This CDR3 is 11 amino acids long. V gave up 5 bases and J gave up 7 bases, with 9 bases separating them. CDR3 in amino acids: CASSNPGEQYF. The CDR3 nucleotides are TGTGCCAGCAGTAACCCAGGGGAGCAGTACTTC.

This clone was detected a few times. The CDR3 loop is CSATQYGYTF. The CDR3 bases are TGCAGTGCTACCCAGTATGGCTACACCTTC. The chain couples TRBV20-1 to TRBJ1-2, with D uncertain. The length of the CDR3 is 10 residues. The germline gives CDR1 DFQATT, CDR2 SNEGSKA (reference sequence). The V end was cut by 4 bases, the J end by 5 bases, with 5 bases between.

V gene TRBV4-1 combines with J gene TRBJ2-2; a possible D gene is TRBD1 (6 bases). The V and J ends lost 4 bases and 4 bases respectively, with 16 bases between them. Germline CDR1 reads MGHRA; CDR2 reads YSYEKL. This CDR3 contains 16 residues. DNA of the CDR3: TGCGCCAGCAGCCGATATGAGGGGGTGGGCACCGGGGAGCTGTTTTTT. This translates into CASSRYEGVGTGELFF.

The genes are TRBV6-5 and TRBJ1-5; no definite D call. This CDR3 spans 13 amino acids. Per the germline V gene, CDR1 is MNHEY and CDR2 is SVGAGI. V was trimmed by 8 bases and J by 4 bases, leaving 12 bases between them. The CDR3 loop reads CASRARENQPQHF. The DNA for the CDR3 is TGTGCCAGCCGGGCGAGGGAGAATCAGCCCCAGCATTTT.

The genes are TRBV24-1 and TRBJ2-1, with D possibly matching TRBD2 (6 bases). Germline lookup yields CDR1 KGHDR and CDR2 SFDVKD. This CDR3 has 16 amino acids. With 4 bases removed from V and 6 bases from J, the gap between germline ends came to 18 bases. CDR3 sequence: CATSEWTTGDGNEQFF. The CDR3 DNA sequence: TGTGCCACCAGTGAGTGGACTACCGGAGACGGCAATGAGCAGTTCTTC.

The chain has TRBV7-9 and TRBJ1-4; D is possibly TRBD1 (5 bases). CDR1 is SEHNR, CDR2 FQNEAQ, per germline (reference sequence). With 3 bases removed from V and 3 bases from J, the gap between germline ends came to 20 bases. The CDR3 has 18 amino acids. The CDR3 region has the DNA TGTGCCAGCAGCTTTAGTTCCTATGGGGCGGGGGCTAATGAAAAACTGTTTTTT. Protein sequence: CASSFSSYGAGANEKLFF.

CDR3 amino acids: CASSQDPTGSNQPQHF. For the CDR3, the DNA is TGCGCCAGCAGCCAAGATCCGACAGGAAGCAATCAGCCCCAGCATTTT. V and J are TRBV4-3 and TRBJ1-5; tentative D call: TRBD1 (6 bases). The CDR3 length is 16 residues. Germline V gene lookup returns CDR1 LGHNA and CDR2 YSLEER. Trimming shortened V by 0 bases and J by 1 base, and 10 bases separated the two germline ends.

This chain links TRBV20-1 with TRBJ1-5; possibly TRBD1 for D (6 bases). Germline loops: CDR1 DFQATT, CDR2 SNEGSKA (reference sequence). Trimming removed 3 bases from V and 6 bases from J, with 21 bases in between. The CDR3 is 16 amino acids. The CDR3 region has the DNA TGCAGTGCTAGTATAGTAGCGCAGGGGACCGGTCAGCCCCAGCATTTT. Translating it yields CSASIVAQGTGQPQHF.

This clone was observed a single time. This rearrangement joins TRBV19 to TRBJ1-6, with 10 bases identical to TRBD1. Germline V gene lookup returns CDR1 LNHDA and CDR2 SQIVND (reference sequence). The CDR3 totals 18 residues. Trimming removed 4 bases from V and 3 bases from J; junction bases left unmatched: 9. The chain's CDR3 is CASSTPRQGAIYNSPLHF. The CDR3 region has the DNA TGTGCCAGTAGTACCCCTCGACAGGGGGCAATCTATAATTCACCCCTCCACTTT.

This chain uses TRBV4-2 with TRBJ2-5, with 9 bases aligning to TRBD1. CDR3 length: 17 residues. Losses at the gene ends were 5 bases for V and 0 bases for J; bases not matched to a gene: 10. The V gene's germline CDR1 is LGHNA and CDR2 YNFKEQ. This CDR3 is CASSKGTGPEYQETQYF. CDR3 nucleotide sequence: TGTGCCAGCAGCAAGGGGACAGGGCCGGAGTACCAAGAGACCCAGTACTTC.

The V call is TRBV6-1, the J call TRBJ1-5, with D possibly being TRBD1 (5 bases). The germline V and J ends were trimmed by 6 bases and 6 bases, with 12 bases remaining between them. Germline lookup yields CDR1 MNHNS and CDR2 SASEGT. The CDR3 runs to 13 residues. The CDR3: CASRGDSPQPQHF. DNA for the CDR3: TGTGCCAGCAGAGGGGATAGCCCTCAGCCCCAGCATTTT.